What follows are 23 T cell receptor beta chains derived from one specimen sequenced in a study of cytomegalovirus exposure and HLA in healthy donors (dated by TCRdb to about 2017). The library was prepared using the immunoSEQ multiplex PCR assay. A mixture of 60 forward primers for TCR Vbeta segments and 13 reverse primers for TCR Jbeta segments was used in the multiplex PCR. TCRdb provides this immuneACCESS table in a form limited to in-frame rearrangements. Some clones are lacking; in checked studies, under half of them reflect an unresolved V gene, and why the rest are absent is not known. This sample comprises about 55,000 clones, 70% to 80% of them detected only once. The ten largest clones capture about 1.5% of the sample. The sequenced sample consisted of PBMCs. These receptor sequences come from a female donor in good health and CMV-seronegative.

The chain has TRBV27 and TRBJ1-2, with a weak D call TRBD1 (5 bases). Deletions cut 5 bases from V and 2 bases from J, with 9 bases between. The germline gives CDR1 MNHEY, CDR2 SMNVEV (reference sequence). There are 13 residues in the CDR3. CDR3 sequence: CASSGRVNYGYTF. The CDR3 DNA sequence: TGTGCCAGCAGTGGCAGGGTCAACTATGGCTACACCTTC.

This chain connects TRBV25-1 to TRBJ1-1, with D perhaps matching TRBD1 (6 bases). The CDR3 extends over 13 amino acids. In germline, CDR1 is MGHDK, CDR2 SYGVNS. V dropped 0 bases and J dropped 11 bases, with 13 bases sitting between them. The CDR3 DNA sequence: TGTGCCAGCAGTGAATATCCAGGGGCTTCCGCTTTCTTT. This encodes CASSEYPGASAFF. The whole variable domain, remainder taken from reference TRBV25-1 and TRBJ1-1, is EADIYQTPRYLVIGTGKKITLECSQTMGHDKMYWYQQDPGMELHLIHYSYGVNSTEKGDLSSESTVSRIRTEHFPLTLESARPSHTSQYLCASSEYPGASAFFGQGTRLTVV.

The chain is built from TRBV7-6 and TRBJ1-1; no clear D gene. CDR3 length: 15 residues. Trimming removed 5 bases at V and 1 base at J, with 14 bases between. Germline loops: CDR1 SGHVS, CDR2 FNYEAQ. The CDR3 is CASSIYPRGNTEAFF. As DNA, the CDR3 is TGTGCCAGCAGCATTTATCCCCGCGGGAACACTGAAGCTTTCTTT.

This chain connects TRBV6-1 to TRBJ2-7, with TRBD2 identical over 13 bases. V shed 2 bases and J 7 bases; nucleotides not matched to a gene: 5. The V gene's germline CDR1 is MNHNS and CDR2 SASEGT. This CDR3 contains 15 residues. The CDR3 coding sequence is TGTGCCAGCAGTGAAAGGACTAGCGGGGGCACGGAGCAGTACTTC. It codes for CASSERTSGGTEQYF.

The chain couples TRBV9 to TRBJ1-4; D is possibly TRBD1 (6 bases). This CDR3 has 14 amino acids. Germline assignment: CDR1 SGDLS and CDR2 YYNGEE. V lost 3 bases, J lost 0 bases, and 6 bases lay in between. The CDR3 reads CASSGQATNEKLFF. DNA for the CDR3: TGTGCCAGCAGCGGACAGGCAACTAATGAAAAACTGTTTTTT.

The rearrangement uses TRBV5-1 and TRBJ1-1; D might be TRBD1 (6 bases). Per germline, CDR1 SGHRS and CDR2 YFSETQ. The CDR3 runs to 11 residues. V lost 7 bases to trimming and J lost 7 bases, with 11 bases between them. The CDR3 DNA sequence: TGCGCCAGCCGGGGGGCAAGTGAAGCTTTCTTT. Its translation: CASRGASEAFF.

The CDR3 protein is CASSHPPGHRRSDTQYF. The CDR3 region has the DNA TGTGCCAGTAGTCACCCCCCGGGACACCGGAGGTCAGATACGCAGTATTTT. The chain couples TRBV19 to TRBJ2-3, with a tentative D call TRBD1 (6 bases). V was shortened by 5 bases and J by 4 bases, with 22 bases between the two germline ends. The CDR3 contains 17 residues. From germline, CDR1 is LNHDA and CDR2 SQIVND (reference sequence).

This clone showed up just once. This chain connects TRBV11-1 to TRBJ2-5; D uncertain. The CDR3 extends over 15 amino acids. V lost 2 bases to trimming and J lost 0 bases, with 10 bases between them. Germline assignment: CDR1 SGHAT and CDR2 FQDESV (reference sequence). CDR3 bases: TGTGCCAGCAGCTTAAAGGTGACTTACCAAGAGACCCAGTACTTC. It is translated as CASSLKVTYQETQYF. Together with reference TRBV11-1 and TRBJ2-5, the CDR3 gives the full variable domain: EAEVAQSPRYKITEKSQAVAFWCDPISGHATLYWYRQILGQGPELLVQFQDESVVDDSQLPKDRFSAERLKGVDSTLKIQPAELGDSAMYLCASSLKVTYQETQYFGPGTRLLVL.

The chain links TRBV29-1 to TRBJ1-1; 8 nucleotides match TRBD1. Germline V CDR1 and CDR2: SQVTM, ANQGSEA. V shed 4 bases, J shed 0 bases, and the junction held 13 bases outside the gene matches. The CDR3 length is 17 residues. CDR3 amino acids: CSVAQSSRGRLNTEAFF. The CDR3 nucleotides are TGCAGCGTTGCTCAGTCCTCCAGGGGGCGGCTGAACACTGAAGCTTTCTTT.

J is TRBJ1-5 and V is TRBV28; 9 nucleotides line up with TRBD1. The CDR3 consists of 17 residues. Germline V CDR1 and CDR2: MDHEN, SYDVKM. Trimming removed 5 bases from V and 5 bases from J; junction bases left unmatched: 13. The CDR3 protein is CASSEGQGIINHQPQHF. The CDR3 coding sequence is TGTGCCAGCAGTGAGGGACAGGGTATAATCAACCATCAGCCCCAGCATTTT.

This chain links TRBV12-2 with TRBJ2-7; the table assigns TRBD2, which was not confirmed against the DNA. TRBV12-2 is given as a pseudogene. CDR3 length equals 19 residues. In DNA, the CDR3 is TGTGCAAGTCGCTTATCGGGGGAGAGGGAACTTAAGAGCTCCTACGAGCAGTACTTC. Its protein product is CASRLSGERELKSSYEQYF.

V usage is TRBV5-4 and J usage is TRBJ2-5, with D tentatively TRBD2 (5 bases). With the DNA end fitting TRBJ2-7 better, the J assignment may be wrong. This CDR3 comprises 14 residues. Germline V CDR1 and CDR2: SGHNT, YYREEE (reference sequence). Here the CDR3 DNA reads TGTGCCAGCAACTCAGAGGGCGGCCCCTACGAGCAGTACTTC. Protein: CASNSEGGPYEQYF.

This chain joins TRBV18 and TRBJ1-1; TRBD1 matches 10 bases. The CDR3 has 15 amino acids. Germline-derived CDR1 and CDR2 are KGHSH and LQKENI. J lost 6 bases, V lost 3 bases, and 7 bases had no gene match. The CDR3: CASSPMGQGFAEAFF. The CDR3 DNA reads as TGTGCCAGCTCACCTATGGGACAGGGGTTCGCTGAAGCTTTCTTT.

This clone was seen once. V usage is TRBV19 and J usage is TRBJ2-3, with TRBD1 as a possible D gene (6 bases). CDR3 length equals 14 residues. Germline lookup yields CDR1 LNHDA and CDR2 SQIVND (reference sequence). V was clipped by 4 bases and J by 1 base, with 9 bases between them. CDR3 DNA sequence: TGTGCCAGTAGTAGGACAGTGGGCACAGATACGCAGTATTTT. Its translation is CASSRTVGTDTQYF.

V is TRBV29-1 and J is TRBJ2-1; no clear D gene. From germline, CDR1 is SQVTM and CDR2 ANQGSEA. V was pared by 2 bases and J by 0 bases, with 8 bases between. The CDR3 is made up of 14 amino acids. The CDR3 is CSVEKASSYNEQFF. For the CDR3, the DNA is TGCAGCGTTGAAAAAGCTAGCTCCTACAATGAGCAGTTCTTC.

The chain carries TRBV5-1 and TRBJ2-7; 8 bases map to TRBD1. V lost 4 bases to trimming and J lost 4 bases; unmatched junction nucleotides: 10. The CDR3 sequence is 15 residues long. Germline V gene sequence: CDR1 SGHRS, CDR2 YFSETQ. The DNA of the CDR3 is TGCGCCAGCAGCGAGACGGGACAGGAGTGGTACGAGCAGTACTTC. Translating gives CASSETGQEWYEQYF. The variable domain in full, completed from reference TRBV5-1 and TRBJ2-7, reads KAGVTQTPRYLIKTRGQQVTLSCSPISGHRSVSWYQQTPGQGLQFLFEYFSETQRNKGNFPGRFSGRQFSNSRSEMNVSTLELGDSALYLCASSETGQEWYEQYFGPGTRLTVT.

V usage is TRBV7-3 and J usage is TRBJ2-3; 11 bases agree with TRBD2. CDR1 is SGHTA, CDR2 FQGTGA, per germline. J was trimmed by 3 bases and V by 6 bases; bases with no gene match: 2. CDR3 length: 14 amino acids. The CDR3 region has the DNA TGTGCCAGCAGTCCTAGCGGGGGGACAGATACGCAGTATTTT. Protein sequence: CASSPSGGTDTQYF. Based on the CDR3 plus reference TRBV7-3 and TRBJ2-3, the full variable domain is GAGVSQTPSNKVTEKGKYVELRCDPISGHTALYWYRQSLGQGPEFLIYFQGTGAADDSGLPNDRFFAVRPEGSVSTLKIQRTERGDSAVYLCASSPSGGTDTQYFGPGTRLTVL.

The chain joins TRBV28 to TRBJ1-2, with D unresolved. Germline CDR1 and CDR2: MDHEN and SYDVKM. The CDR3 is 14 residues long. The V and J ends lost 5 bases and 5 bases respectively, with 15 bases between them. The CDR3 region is CASSMMRNWYGYTF. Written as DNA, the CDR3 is TGTGCCAGCAGTATGATGAGGAATTGGTATGGCTACACCTTC.

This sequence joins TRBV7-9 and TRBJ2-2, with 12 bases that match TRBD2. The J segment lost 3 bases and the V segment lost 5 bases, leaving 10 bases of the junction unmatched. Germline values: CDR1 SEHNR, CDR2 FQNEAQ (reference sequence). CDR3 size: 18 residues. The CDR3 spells CASSAGLAGLVYTGELFF. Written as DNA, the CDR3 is TGTGCCAGCAGCGCCGGACTAGCGGGGTTGGTTTACACCGGGGAGCTGTTTTTT.

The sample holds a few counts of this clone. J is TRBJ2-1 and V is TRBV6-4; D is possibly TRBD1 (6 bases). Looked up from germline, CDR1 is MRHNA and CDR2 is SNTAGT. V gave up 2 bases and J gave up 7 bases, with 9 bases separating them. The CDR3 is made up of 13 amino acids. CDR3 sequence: CASSDDGQNEQFF. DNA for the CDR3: TGTGCCAGCAGTGACGACGGACAGAATGAGCAGTTCTTC.

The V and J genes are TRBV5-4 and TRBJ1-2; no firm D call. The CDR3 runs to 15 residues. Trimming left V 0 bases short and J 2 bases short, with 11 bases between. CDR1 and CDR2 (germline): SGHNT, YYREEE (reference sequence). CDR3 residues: CASSLEPASNYGYTF. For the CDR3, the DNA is TGTGCCAGCAGCTTGGAGCCAGCGTCGAACTATGGCTACACCTTC.

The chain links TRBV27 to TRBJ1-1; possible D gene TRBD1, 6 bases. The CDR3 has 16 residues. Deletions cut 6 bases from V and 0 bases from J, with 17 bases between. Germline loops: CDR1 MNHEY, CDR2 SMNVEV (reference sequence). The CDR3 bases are TGTGCCAGCAGCCCCCCAAGGACAGAGATGAACACTGAAGCTTTCTTT. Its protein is CASSPPRTEMNTEAFF.

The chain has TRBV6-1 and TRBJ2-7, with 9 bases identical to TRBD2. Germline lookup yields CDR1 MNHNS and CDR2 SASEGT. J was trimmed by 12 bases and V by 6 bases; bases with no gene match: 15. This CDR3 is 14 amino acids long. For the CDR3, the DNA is TGTGCCAGCAGCCTAGAGACTATAGCGGGGGAGGTGTACTTC. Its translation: CASSLETIAGEVYF.